The rows below give T cell receptor beta chains drawn from one sample of a study of regulatory T cells. Assay used: immunoSEQ multiplex PCR; TCRdb lists only in-frame clones, some missing. The table includes around 10,000 clones, approximately 84% detected once. The sequencing input was CD8+ T cells sorted from blood. These TCRs come from a person aged 18 to 30 with CD3G deficiency. The CDR3 runs from the conserved cysteine through the conserved F or W. The D gene is left open where the match is weak.

d_gene: TRBD1; j_gene: TRBJ2-7; v_gene: TRBV6-1; CDR3nt: TGTGCCAGCAGCTGGGGACAGGGCTACGAGCAGTACTTC; CDR3aa: CASSWGQGYEQYF
d_gene: TRBD1; j_gene: TRBJ2-2; v_gene: TRBV28; CDR3nt: TGTGCCAGCAGTTTTCGGGACAGGGGTACCGGGGAGCTGTTTTTT; CDR3aa: CASSFRDRGTGELFF
d_gene: TRBD2; j_gene: TRBJ2-7; v_gene: TRBV28; CDR3nt: TGTGCCAGCTCCTGGGAGGGTAACTACGAGCAGTACTTC; CDR3aa: CASSWEGNYEQYF
d_gene: -; j_gene: TRBJ2-3; v_gene: TRBV7-8; CDR3nt: TGTGCCAGCAGCTCCCTGGCGGCTCTCCCAGATACGCAGTATTTT; CDR3aa: CASSSLAALPDTQYF
d_gene: TRBD2; j_gene: TRBJ2-7; v_gene: TRBV28; CDR3nt: TGTGCCAGCAGTTTACGGGGGGATGGGGACGAGCAGTACTTC; CDR3aa: CASSLRGDGDEQYF
d_gene: -; j_gene: TRBJ2-3; v_gene: TRBV7-8; CDR3nt: TGTGCCAGCAGCTCCTATGGGTCCACAGATACGCAGTATTTT; CDR3aa: CASSSYGSTDTQYF
d_gene: -; j_gene: TRBJ2-1; v_gene: TRBV27; CDR3nt: TGTGCCAGCAGTTTATACAGGCTCGGTGAGCAGTTCTTC; CDR3aa: CASSLYRLGEQFF
d_gene: -; j_gene: TRBJ2-7; v_gene: TRBV28; CDR3nt: TGTGCCAGCAGTTTGCAGGGTCTCTCCTACGAGCAGTACTTC; CDR3aa: CASSLQGLSYEQYF
d_gene: -; j_gene: TRBJ1-1; v_gene: TRBV19; CDR3nt: TGTGCCAGTAGTTTCTCAGGTCCGAACACTGAAGCTTTCTTT; CDR3aa: CASSFSGPNTEAFF
d_gene: -; j_gene: TRBJ2-7; v_gene: TRBV28; CDR3nt: TGTGCCAGCAGTCACCTCTCCTACGAGCAGTACTTC; CDR3aa: CASSHLSYEQYF
d_gene: -; j_gene: TRBJ2-5; v_gene: TRBV5-1; CDR3nt: TGCGCCAGCAGCTTGGAGGGGATTAAAGAGACCCAGTACTTC; CDR3aa: CASSLEGIKETQYF
d_gene: -; j_gene: TRBJ2-7; v_gene: TRBV10-3; CDR3nt: TGTGCCATCAGTGAGTGGGGTTACGAGCAGTACTTC; CDR3aa: CAISEWGYEQYF
d_gene: -; j_gene: TRBJ2-7; v_gene: TRBV28; CDR3nt: TGTGCCAGCAGTCCGACAGGGACTCTTCGGGAGCAGTACTTC; CDR3aa: CASSPTGTLREQYF
d_gene: TRBD2; j_gene: TRBJ2-1; v_gene: TRBV27; CDR3nt: TGTGCCAGCGGGACTAGCGGGAACAATGAGCAGTTCTTC; CDR3aa: CASGTSGNNEQFF
d_gene: -; j_gene: TRBJ1-4; v_gene: TRBV6-1; CDR3nt: TGTGCCAGCAGTGATTACAGTAATGAAAAACTGTTTTTT; CDR3aa: CASSDYSNEKLFF